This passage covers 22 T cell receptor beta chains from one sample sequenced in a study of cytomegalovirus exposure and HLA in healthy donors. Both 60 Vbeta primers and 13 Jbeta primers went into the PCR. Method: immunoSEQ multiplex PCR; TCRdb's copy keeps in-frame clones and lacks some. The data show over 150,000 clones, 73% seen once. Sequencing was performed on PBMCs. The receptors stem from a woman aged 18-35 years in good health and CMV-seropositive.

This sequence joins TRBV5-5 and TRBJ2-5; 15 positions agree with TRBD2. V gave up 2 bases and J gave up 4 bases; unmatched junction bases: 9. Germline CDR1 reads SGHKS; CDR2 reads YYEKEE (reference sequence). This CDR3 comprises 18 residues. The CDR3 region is CASSFDGLAGGRGETQYF. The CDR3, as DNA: TGTGCCAGCAGCTTCGACGGACTAGCGGGGGGGCGAGGAGAGACCCAGTACTTC.

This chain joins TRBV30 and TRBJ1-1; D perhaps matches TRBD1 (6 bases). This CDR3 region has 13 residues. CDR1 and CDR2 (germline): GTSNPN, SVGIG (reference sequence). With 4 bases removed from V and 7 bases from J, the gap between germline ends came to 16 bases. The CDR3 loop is CAWKPRTDLEAFF. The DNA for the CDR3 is TGTGCCTGGAAGCCTCGGACAGACCTTGAAGCTTTCTTT.

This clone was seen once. The CDR3 coding sequence is TGCGCCAGCAGCCAGGGGGACTACCCCACCGGGGAGCTGTTTTTT. Its translation is CASSQGDYPTGELFF. The chain has TRBV4-3 and TRBJ2-2, with 7 nucleotides matching TRBD2. Germline V gives CDR1 LGHNA, CDR2 YSLEER. This CDR3 comprises 15 residues. Trimming cost V 3 bases and J 4 bases; bases outside gene matches: 5.

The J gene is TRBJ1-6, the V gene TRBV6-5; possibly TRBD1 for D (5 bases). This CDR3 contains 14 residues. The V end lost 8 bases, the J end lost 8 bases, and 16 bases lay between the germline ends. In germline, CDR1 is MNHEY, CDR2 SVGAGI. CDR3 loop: CASHPAGSHSPLHF. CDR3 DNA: TGTGCCAGCCACCCAGCAGGGTCCCATTCACCCCTCCACTTT.

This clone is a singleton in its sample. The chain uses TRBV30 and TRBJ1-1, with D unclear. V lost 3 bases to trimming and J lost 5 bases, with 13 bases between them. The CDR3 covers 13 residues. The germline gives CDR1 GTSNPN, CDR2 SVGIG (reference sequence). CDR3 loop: CAWRRPLGTEAFF. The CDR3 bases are TGTGCCTGGAGGCGGCCCCTTGGGACTGAAGCTTTCTTT.

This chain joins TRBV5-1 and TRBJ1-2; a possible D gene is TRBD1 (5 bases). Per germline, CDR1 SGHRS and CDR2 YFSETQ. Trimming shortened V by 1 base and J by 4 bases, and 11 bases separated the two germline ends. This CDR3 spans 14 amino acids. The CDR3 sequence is CASSLSSGSYGYTF. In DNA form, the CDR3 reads TGCGCCAGCAGCTTGAGTTCAGGGTCCTATGGCTACACCTTC.

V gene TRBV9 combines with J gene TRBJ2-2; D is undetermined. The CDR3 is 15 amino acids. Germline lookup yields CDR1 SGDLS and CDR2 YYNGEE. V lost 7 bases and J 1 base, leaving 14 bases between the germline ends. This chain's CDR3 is CASGPPGRNTGELFF. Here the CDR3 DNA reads TGTGCCAGCGGCCCCCCTGGCAGGAACACCGGGGAGCTGTTTTTT.

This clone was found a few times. In nucleotides, the CDR3 is TGTGCCAGCAGTGAACGGGGACCGGGACAGGGGTCCTACGAGCAGTACTTC. This sequence encodes CASSERGPGQGSYEQYF. The chain combines TRBV2 with TRBJ2-7; the match to TRBD1 covers 10 bases. V trimming: 2 bases; J trimming: 1 base; junction bases outside the gene matches: 8. The CDR3 totals 17 residues. Germline assignment: CDR1 SNHLY and CDR2 FYNNEI. Variable domain in full (rest from reference TRBV2 and TRBJ2-7): EPEVTQTPSHQVTQMGQEVILRCVPISNHLYFYWYRQILGQKVEFLVSFYNNEISEKSEIFDDQFSVERPDGSNFTLKIRSTKLEDSAMYFCASSERGPGQGSYEQYFGPGTRLTVT.

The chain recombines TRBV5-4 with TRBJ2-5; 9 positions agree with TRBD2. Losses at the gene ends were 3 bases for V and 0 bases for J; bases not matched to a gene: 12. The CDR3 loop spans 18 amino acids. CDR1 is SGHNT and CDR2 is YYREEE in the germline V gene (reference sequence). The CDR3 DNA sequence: TGTGCCAGCAGCTGGCGTAGCGGGGGCTTGGGGTACCAAGAGACCCAGTACTTC. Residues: CASSWRSGGLGYQETQYF.

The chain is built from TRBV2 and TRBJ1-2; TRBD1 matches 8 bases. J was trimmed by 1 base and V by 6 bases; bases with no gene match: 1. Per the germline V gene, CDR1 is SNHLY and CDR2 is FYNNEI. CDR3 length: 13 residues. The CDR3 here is CASSTGGNYGYTF. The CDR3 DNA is TGTGCCAGCAGCACAGGGGGTAACTATGGCTACACCTTC. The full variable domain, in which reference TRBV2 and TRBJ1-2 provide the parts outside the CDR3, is EPEVTQTPSHQVTQMGQEVILRCVPISNHLYFYWYRQILGQKVEFLVSFYNNEISEKSEIFDDQFSVERPDGSNFTLKIRSTKLEDSAMYFCASSTGGNYGYTFGSGTRLTVV.

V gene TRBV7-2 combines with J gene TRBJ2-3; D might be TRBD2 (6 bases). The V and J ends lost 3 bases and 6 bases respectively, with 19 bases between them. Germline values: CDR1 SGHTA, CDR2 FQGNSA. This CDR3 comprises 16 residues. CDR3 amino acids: CASSFARSAAGDTQYF. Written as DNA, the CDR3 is TGTGCCAGCAGCTTTGCCCGATCAGCGGCGGGGGATACGCAGTATTTT.

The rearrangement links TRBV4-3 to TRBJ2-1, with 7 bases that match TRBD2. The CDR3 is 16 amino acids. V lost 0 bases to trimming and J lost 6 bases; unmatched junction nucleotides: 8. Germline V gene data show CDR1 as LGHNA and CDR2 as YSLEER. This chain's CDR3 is CASSQETSSVSNEQFF. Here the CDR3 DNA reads TGCGCCAGCAGCCAAGAGACTAGCTCCGTCTCCAATGAGCAGTTCTTC.

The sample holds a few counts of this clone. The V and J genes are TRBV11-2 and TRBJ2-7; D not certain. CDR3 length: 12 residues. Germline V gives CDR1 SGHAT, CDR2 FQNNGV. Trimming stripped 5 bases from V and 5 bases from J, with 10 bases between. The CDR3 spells CASSLIEDEQYF. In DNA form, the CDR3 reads TGTGCCAGCAGCCTCATAGAGGACGAGCAGTACTTC.

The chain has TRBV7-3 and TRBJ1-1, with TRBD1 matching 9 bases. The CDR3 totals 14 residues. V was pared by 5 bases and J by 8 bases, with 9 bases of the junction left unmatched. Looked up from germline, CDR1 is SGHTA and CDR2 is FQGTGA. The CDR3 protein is CASSPQGQGAEAFF. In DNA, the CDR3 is TGTGCCAGCAGCCCCCAGGGACAGGGTGCCGAAGCTTTCTTT. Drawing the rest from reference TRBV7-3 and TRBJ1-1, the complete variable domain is GAGVSQTPSNKVTEKGKYVELRCDPISGHTALYWYRQSLGQGPEFLIYFQGTGAADDSGLPNDRFFAVRPEGSVSTLKIQRTERGDSAVYLCASSPQGQGAEAFFGQGTRLTVV.

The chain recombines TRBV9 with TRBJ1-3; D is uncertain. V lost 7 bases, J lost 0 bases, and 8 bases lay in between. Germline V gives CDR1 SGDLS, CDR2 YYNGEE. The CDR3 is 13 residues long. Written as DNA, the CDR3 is TGTGCCAGCCAGGAGGTCTCTGGAAACACCATATATTTT. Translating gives CASQEVSGNTIYF.

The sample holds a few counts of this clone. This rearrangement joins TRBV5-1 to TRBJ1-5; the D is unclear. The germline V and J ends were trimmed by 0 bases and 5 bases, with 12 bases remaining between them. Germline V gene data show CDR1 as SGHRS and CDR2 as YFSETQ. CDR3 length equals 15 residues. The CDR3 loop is CASSLEAGIYQPQHF. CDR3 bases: TGCGCCAGCAGCTTGGAGGCAGGAATTTATCAGCCCCAGCATTTT.

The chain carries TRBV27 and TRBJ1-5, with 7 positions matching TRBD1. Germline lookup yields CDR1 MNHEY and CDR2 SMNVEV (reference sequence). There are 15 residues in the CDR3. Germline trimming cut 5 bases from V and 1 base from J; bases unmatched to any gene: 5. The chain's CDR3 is CASSDRVGSNQPQHF. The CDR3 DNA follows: TGTGCCAGCAGTGACAGGGTGGGAAGCAATCAGCCCCAGCATTTT.

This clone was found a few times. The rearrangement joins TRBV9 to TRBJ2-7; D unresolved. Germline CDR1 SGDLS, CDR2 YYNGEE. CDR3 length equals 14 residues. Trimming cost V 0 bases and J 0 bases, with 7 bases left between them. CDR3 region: CASSVGLDSYEQYF. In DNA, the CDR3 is TGTGCCAGCAGCGTAGGCCTAGACTCCTACGAGCAGTACTTC.

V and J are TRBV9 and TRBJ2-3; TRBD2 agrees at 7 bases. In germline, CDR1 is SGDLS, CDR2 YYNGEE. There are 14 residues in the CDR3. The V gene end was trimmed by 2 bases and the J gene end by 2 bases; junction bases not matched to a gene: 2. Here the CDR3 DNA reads TGTGCCAGCAGCGTGAGCGGGGACACAGATACGCAGTATTTT. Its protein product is CASSVSGDTDTQYF. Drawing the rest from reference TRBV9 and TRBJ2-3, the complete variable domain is DSGVTQTPKHLITATGQRVTLRCSPRSGDLSVYWYQQSLDQGLQFLIQYYNGEERAKGNILERFSAQQFPDLHSELNLSSLELGDSALYFCASSVSGDTDTQYFGPGTRLTVL.

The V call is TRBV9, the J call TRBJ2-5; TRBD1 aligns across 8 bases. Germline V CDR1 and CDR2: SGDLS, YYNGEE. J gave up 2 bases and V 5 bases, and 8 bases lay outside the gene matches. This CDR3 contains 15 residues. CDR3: CASSGTGGFQETQYF. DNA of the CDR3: TGTGCCAGCAGTGGTACAGGGGGGTTTCAAGAGACCCAGTACTTC.

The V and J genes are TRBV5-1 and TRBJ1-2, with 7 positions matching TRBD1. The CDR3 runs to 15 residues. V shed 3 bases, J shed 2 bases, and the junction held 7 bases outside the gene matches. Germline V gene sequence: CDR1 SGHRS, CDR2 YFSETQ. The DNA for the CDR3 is TGCGCCAGCAGCTGGGACAGCGACCTAAACTATGGCTACACCTTC. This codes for CASSWDSDLNYGYTF.

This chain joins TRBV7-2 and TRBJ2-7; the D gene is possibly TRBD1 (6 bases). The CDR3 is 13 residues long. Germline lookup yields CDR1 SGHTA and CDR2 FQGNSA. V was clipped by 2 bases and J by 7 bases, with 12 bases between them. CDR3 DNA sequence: TGTGCCAGCAGCTTAAGGGGGTTGAGGGAGCAGTACTTC. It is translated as CASSLRGLREQYF.